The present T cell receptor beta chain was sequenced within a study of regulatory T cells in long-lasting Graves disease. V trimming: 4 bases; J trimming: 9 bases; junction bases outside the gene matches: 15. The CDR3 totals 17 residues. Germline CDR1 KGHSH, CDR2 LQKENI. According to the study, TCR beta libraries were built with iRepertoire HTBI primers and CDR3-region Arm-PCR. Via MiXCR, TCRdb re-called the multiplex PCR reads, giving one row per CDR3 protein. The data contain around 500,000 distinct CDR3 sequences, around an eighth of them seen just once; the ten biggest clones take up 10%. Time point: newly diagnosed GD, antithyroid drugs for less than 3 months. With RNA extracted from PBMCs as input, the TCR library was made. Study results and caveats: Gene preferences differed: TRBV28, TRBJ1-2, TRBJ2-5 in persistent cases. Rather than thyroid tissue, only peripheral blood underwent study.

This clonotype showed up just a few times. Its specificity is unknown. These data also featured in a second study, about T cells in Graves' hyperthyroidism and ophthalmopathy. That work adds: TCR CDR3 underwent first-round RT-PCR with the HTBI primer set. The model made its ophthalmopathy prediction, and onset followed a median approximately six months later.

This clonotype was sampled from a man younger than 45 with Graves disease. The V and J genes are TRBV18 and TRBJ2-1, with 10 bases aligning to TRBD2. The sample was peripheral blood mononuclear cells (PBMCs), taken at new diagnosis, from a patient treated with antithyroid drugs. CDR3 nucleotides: TGTGCCAGCTCACGGAATGGGGCTAGCGGGAGTAAAGTTGAGCAGTTCTTC. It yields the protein CASSRNGASGSKVEQFF.